Sequencing of this T cell receptor beta chain was carried out in a study of cytomegalovirus exposure and HLA in healthy donors. Primers for the PCR totalled 60 Vbeta and 13 Jbeta. The protocol was immunoSEQ multiplex PCR, while the TCRdb copy is restricted to in-frame clones and leaves out a portion. The sample has about 120,000 clones; about four fifths are singletons. The V gene lost 0 bases and the J gene lost 4 bases, with 12 bases spanning the gap. This CDR3 has 15 amino acids. Per germline, CDR1 MGHRA and CDR2 YSYEKL. V and J are TRBV4-1 and TRBJ1-2; no definite D call. What was sequenced was PBMCs. The sequence came from a woman in her late teens or twenties in good health and CMV-seronegative. As DNA, the CDR3 is TGCGCCAGCAGCCAAGATGGCGGCCCGACCTATGGCTACACCTTC. It specifies CASSQDGGPTYGYTF.